This T cell receptor beta chain was identified during a study of blood T cell repertoires in COVID-19. The wider study: The origin of the acute and convalescent COVID-19 samples was the United States, Italy and Spain. The cDNA or gDNA used as material had been derived from T cells, B-cell-depleted T cells, or PBMCs.

In the source study's methods: Estimates of nucleated cell counts were drawn from the amplification of reference gene primers. TCRdb's copy holds only in-frame clones and misses some; the assay was immunoSEQ multiplex PCR. D and trimming were read from the DNA, whereas the V and J calls and clone size are those reported in that table. The table includes about 170,000 clones, roughly nine tenths detected once. Only one count was recorded for this clone. J was trimmed by 4 bases and V by 2 bases; bases with no gene match: 4. CDR3 length equals 14 residues. CDR1 and CDR2 (germline): SGHNT, YENEEA. The chain employs TRBV11-3 and TRBJ1-1, with TRBD1 identical over 7 bases. The clonotype was recovered from an elderly woman in a cohort sampled during active or convalescent COVID-19. Sequenced material: peripheral blood. As DNA, the CDR3 is TGTGCCAGCAGCTTATCAGCAGGGGGCACTGAAGCTTTCTTT. Protein: CASSLSAGGTEAFF.